This note documents a single T cell receptor beta chain sequence. This clonotype was seen many times. Its antigen remains unidentified. Base qualities were left out, and no much larger clone turns up one base away. There are 16 amino acids in the CDR3, from cysteine to phenylalanine inclusive. The only DNA kept is the CDR3, 48 bases in frame from the first base. The germline ends are 24 bases apart after V is trimmed by 11 bases and J by 7 bases. What the time point label conveys for this sample: longitudinal time-point 3. Unsorted PBMC libraries were generated from 2 million PBMCs stored in RNAlater at -80 °C until RNA extraction. Peripheral blood was subjected to Ficoll-Hypaque density gradient centrifugation to isolate PBMCs, which were then cryopreserved in liquid nitrogen. This specimen belongs to a study of neurological immune-mediated disorders (dated by TCRdb to between 2018 and 2021). At the level of the whole study: Using UMI-based sequencing, the study compared peripheral blood TCR-beta repertoires from patients with HTLV-I-associated myelopathy (HAM/TSP), patients with multiple sclerosis, and healthy controls. The approximately 110 TCR-beta libraries included longitudinal samples, technical triplicates and paired sorted CD4+ and CD8+ T-cell subsets alongside PBMC samples. Each longitudinal HAM/TSP and healthy donor was sampled at 3 time-points spaced at roughly 3-45 month intervals. Of the 68 subjects in the cohort, about 14 were HAM/TSP patients, some 34 were multiple sclerosis patients, and around 20 were healthy controls. Overall results and qualifications from the work: The highest TCR clonal expansion was observed in HAM/TSP patients, whereas the lowest was observed in MS patients, even when compared with healthy controls. Expanded clones from different subjects shared no identical CDR3 amino acid sequences, which suggests that TCR-beta repertoires were private in all groups.

cDNA synthesis used template-switch 5'RACE with a primer carrying a 10-nucleotide random unique molecular identifier tagging each TCR transcript. Over 180 million TCR-beta sequences, covering 15-18 subjects, were produced in each sequencing run. The RNeasy kit was used for extraction of total RNA. The KAPA Real-time Library Amplification kit was used to amplify TCR-beta VDJ regions with primers for the TCR constant region and the 5'RACE anchor. Sample indexes and Illumina adaptors were added in a first PCR, after which library yield was increased in a second PCR. After Ampure bead purification, the TCR product of roughly 650 bp was size-selected on a 2% E-gel SizeSelection system. Before pooling, library quality was assessed on a Bioanalyzer, concentration was determined with Qubit, and library quantification was performed with the Kapa Library Quantification kit. Libraries were sequenced paired-end 2 x 150 bp on an Illumina HiSeq 2500. To increase sequence diversity, about 24-32% phiX was spiked into each library pool. The source study handled its data this way. Quality-filtered reads were processed with the UMI-based MiGEC pipeline, and over 85% of raw TCR sequences were removed by the MiGEC pipeline during error correction. VDJ genes were aligned to IMGT germline references, and each clonotype was defined by a unique CDR3 amino acid sequence together with V-J genes. VDJtools evaluated clonal expansion, Shannon diversity and CDR3 relatedness (CalcPairwiseDistances, ClusterSamples); CLCbio workbench built phylogenetic trees. Expanded clones were defined as having at least 8 unique UMIs, based on coefficient-of-variation modelling across technical triplicates. TCRdb reran the public reads through fastp at Q25 and MiXCR, keeping productive beta chains. One record per CDR3 amino acid sequence lists the most common genes and DNA. TCRdb, not the original authors, processed these V and J calls. The sample has 93,000 or so distinct CDR3 sequences on record, about 10% of them singletons. Together, the top ten hold around 3.1% of the sample.

Material: PBMCs. This chain joins TRBV12-3 or TRBV12-4 to TRBJ1-6, and the D gene may be TRBD1, 6 bases matching. The clonotype comes from a female donor with HTLV-1-associated myelopathy (HAM/TSP). The CDR3 in this case is CAFFMRLGGANSPLHF. The bases read TGTGCCTTCTTTATGCGATTGGGGGGGGCCAATTCACCCCTCCACTTT.